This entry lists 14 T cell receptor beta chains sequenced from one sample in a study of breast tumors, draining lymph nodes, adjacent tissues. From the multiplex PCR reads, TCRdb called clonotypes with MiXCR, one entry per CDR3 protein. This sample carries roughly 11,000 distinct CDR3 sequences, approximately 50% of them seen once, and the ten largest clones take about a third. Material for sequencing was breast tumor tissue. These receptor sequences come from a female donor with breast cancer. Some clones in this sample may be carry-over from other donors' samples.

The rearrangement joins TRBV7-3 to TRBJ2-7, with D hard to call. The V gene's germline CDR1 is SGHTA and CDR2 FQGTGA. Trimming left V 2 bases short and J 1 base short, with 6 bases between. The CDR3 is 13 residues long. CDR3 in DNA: TGTGCCAGCAGCTTATATCCTTCCTACGAGCAGTACTTC. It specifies CASSLYPSYEQYF.

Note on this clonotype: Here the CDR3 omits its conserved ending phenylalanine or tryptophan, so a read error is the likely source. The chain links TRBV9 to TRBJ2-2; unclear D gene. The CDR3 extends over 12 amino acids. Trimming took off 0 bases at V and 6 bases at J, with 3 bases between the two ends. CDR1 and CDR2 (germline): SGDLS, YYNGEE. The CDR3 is CASSVAAGELFL. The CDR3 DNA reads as TGTGCCAGCAGCGTAGCGGCCGGGGAGCTGTTTCTT.

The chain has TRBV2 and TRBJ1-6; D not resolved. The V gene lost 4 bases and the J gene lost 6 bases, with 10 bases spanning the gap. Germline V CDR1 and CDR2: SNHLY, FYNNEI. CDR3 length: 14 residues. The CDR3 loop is CASSVNSFNSPLHF. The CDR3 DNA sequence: TGTGCCAGCAGTGTTAACAGCTTTAATTCACCCCTCCACTTT.

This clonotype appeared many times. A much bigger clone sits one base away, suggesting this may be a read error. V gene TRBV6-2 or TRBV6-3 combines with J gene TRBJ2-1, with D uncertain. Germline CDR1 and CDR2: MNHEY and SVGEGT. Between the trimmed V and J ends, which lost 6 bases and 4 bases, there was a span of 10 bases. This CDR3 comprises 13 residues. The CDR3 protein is CASRQDKYNEQFF. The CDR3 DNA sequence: TGTGCCAGCAGACAAGACAAGTACAATGAGCAGTTCTTC.

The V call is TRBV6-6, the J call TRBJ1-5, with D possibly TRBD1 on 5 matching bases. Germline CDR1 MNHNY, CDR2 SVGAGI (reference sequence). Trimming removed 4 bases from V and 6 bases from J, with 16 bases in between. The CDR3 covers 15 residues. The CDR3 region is CASSSRQGSSQPQHF. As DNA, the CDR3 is TGTGCCAGCAGTTCCCGTCAGGGCTCCAGTCAGCCCCAGCATTTT.

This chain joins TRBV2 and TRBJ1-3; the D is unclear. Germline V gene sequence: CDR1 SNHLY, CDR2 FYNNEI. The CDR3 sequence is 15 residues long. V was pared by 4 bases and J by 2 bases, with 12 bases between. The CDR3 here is CASSGHVSTGNTIYF. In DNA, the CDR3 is TGTGCCAGCAGTGGACACGTATCTACTGGAAACACCATATATTTT. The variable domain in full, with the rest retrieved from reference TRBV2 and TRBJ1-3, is EPEVTQTPSHQVTQMGQEVILRCVPISNHLYFYWYRQILGQKVEFLVSFYNNEISEKSEIFDDQFSVERPDGSNFTLKIRSTKLEDSAMYFCASSGHVSTGNTIYFGEGSWLTVV.

In DNA, the CDR3 is TGCAGTGCTACCTCTTTGACAGGGGGCTCTGGAAACACCATATATTTT. Its protein product is CSATSLTGGSGNTIYF. The chain is built from TRBV20-1 and TRBJ1-3; TRBD1 matches 9 bases. The CDR3 spans 16 residues. With V trimmed by 4 bases and J by 0 bases, 7 bases remained unmatched. In germline, CDR1 is DFQATT, CDR2 SNEGSKA (reference sequence).

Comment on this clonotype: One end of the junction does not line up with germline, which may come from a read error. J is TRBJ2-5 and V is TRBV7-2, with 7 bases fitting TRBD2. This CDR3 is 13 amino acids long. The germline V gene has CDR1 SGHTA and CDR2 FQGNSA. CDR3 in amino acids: CASSLPGEGTHTF. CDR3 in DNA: TGTGCCAGCAGCTTACCCGGGGAGGGGACCCATACCTTC.

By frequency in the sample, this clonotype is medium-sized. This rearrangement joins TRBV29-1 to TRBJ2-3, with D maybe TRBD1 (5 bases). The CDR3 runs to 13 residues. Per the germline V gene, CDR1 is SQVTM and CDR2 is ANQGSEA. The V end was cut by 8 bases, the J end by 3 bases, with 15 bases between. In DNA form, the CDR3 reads TGCAGCTCCAAGGGGCTCGGGACAGATACGCAGTATTTT. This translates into CSSKGLGTDTQYF.

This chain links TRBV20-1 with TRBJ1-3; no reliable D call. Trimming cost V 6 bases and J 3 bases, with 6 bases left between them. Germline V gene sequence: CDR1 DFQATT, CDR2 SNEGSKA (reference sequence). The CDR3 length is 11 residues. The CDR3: CSAIFGNTIYF. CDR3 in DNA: TGCAGTGCGATTTTTGGAAACACCATATATTTT.

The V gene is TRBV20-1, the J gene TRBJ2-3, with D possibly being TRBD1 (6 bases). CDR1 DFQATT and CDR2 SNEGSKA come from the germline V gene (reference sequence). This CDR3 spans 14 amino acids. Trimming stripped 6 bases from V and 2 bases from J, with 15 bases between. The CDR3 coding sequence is TGCAGTGCCCAGAAGGCAGGGGCCACAGATACGCAGTATTTT. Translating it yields CSAQKAGATDTQYF.

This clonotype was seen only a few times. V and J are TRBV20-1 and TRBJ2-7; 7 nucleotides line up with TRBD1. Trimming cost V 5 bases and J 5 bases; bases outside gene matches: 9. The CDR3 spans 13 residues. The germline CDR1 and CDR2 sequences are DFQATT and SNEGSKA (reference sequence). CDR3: CSAPTGPVHEQYF. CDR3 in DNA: TGCAGTGCTCCGACAGGGCCCGTCCACGAGCAGTACTTC.

For the CDR3, the DNA is TGTGCCAGCGGACAGGGCTATCGACTCCTCCACTTT. Amino acid sequence: CASGQGYRLLHF. This chain joins TRBV9 and TRBJ1-6; 8 positions match TRBD1. After removal of 7 bases from V and 15 bases from J, the junction contained 9 bases not matched to a gene. The CDR3 spans 12 residues. CDR1 is SGDLS, CDR2 YYNGEE, per germline.

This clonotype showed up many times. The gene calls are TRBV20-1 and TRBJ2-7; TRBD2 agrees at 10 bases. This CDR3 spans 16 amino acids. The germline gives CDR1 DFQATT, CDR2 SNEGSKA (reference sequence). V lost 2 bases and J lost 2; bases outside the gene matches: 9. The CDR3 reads CSARRFSGRSTYEQYF. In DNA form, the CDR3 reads TGCAGTGCTAGACGATTTAGCGGGAGGTCCACCTACGAGCAGTACTTC.